This T cell receptor beta chain appears in the sequencing data of a study of graft-versus-host responses after intestinal transplantation. Study information: Following induction with anti-thymocyte globulin, all recipients were given tacrolimus and steroids for about 3 years. Study-wide results and caveats: The study found high graft-versus-host to host-versus-graft clonal ratios in allografts of patients with graft-donor T cell macrochimerism.

To release intraepithelial and lamina propria lymphocytes, the graft tissue was processed. Clones were read by immunoSEQ multiplex PCR, and TCRdb kept only the in-frame ones, dropping some. Of more than 50,000 clones in the sample, about nine tenths were seen once. In the case of this clone: Its specificity is not known.

This TCR was recovered from a human patient who received an intestinal transplant, so some T cells may come from the graft donor. The sample in question was ileum tissue, obtained less than 400 days after transplant.

The CDR3 is CASSPTSIEQFF. The CDR3 nucleotides are TGCGCCAGCAGTCCGACTAGCATCGAGCAGTTCTTC. The chain carries TRBV10-2 and TRBJ2-1, with 7 bases fitting TRBD2. The CDR3 covers 12 residues. Per germline, CDR1 WSHSY and CDR2 SAAADI. The V gene end was trimmed by 5 bases and the J gene end by 10 bases; junction bases not matched to a gene: 5.